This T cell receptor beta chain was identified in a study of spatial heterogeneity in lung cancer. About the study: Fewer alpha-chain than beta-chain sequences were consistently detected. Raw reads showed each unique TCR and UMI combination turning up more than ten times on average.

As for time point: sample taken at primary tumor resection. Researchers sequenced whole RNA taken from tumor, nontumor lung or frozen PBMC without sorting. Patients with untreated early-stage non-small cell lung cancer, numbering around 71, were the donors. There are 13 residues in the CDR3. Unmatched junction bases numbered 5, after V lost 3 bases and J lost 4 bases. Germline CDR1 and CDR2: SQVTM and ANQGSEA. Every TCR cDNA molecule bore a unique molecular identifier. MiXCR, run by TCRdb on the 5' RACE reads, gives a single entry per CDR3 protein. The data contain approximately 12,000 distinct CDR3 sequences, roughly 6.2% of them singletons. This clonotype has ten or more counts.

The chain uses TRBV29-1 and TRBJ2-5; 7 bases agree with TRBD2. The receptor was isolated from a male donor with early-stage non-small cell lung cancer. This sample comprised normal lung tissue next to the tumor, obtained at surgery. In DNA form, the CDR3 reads TGCAGCGTTGATCCTAGCGGAGGAGAGACCCAGTACTTC. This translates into CSVDPSGGETQYF.